This passage covers 24 T cell receptor beta chains from one sample sequenced in a study of cytomegalovirus exposure and HLA in healthy donors. Researchers ran the PCR with 60 Vbeta and 13 Jbeta primers. The repertoire was sequenced with immunoSEQ multiplex PCR; TCRdb's copy has only in-frame clones and lacks some. The sample lists about 99,000 clones, 60% to 85% occurring once. Sequencing was carried out using PBMCs. The receptors shown here come from a woman younger than 35 in good health and CMV-seropositive.

The J gene is TRBJ2-7, the V gene TRBV7-2, with D perhaps matching TRBD1 (5 bases). V lost 3 bases, J lost 2 bases, and 11 bases lay in between. The CDR3 has 14 amino acids. Germline V CDR1 and CDR2: SGHTA, FQGNSA. CDR3: CASSFWQGPYEQYF. The CDR3 coding sequence is TGTGCCAGCAGCTTTTGGCAGGGTCCCTACGAGCAGTACTTC.

This rearrangement joins TRBV27 to TRBJ1-1; 10 nucleotides agree with TRBD1. The CDR3 extends over 15 amino acids. Germline V lookup: CDR1 MNHEY, CDR2 SMNVEV (reference sequence). V gave up 6 bases and J gave up 0 bases; unmatched junction bases: 4. The CDR3 is CASRLTGGLNTEAFF. The DNA of the CDR3 is TGTGCCAGCAGATTGACAGGGGGCCTGAACACTGAAGCTTTCTTT.

The chain couples TRBV18 to TRBJ2-1; the D is unclear. This CDR3 is built from 13 residues. V shed 2 bases and J shed 5 bases, with 7 bases lying between them. In germline, CDR1 is KGHSH, CDR2 LQKENI. The CDR3 DNA is TGTGCCAGCTCACCAGACACGGACAATGAGCAGTTCTTC. Its protein product is CASSPDTDNEQFF.

The V call is TRBV19, the J call TRBJ2-5, with 9 bases fitting TRBD1. The junction had 9 bases not matched to a gene; V was cut back by 6 bases and J by 7 bases. CDR1 and CDR2 (germline): LNHDA, SQIVND (reference sequence). The CDR3 runs to 14 residues. The CDR3, as DNA: TGTGCCAGTAGAGAACAGGGGGCCTTCGGGACCCAGTACTTC. Its protein is CASREQGAFGTQYF.

This clone has just a few counts. The rearrangement uses TRBV6-1 and TRBJ1-2; TRBD1 matches 7 bases. This CDR3 has 15 residues. The trim removed 0 bases at V and 5 bases at J, leaving 6 bases unmatched. CDR1 is MNHNS and CDR2 is SASEGT in the germline V gene. As DNA, the CDR3 is TGTGCCAGCAGTGAAGCCGCAGGGGGGAATTATGGCTACACCTTC. Translation gives CASSEAAGGNYGYTF.

This chain uses TRBV7-8 with TRBJ2-1; the match to TRBD2 covers 10 bases. CDR3 length: 15 amino acids. J was trimmed by 6 bases and V by 4 bases; bases with no gene match: 6. Germline loops: CDR1 SGHVS, CDR2 FQNEAQ. In DNA, the CDR3 is TGTGCCAGCAGCTCCCGACTAGCGGGTTCCAATGAGCAGTTCTTC. It codes for CASSSRLAGSNEQFF.

V is TRBV7-3 and J is TRBJ2-5, with D possibly TRBD2 on 6 matching bases. In germline, CDR1 is SGHTA, CDR2 FQGTGA. The CDR3 is made up of 13 amino acids. With 8 bases removed from V and 4 bases from J, the gap between germline ends came to 14 bases. In nucleotides, the CDR3 is TGTGCCAGCGCGAGGGACTCAACAGAGACCCAGTACTTC. Translating it yields CASARDSTETQYF.

V usage is TRBV7-2 and J usage is TRBJ2-5, with 7 bases identical to TRBD2. The CDR3 totals 15 residues. Germline CDR1 reads SGHTA; CDR2 reads FQGNSA. V gave up 0 bases and J gave up 4 bases; unmatched junction bases: 5. CDR3 coding DNA: TGTGCCAGCAGCTTAGCCCTGGGGGGGAGAGAGACCCAGTACTTC. This codes for CASSLALGGRETQYF.

In its sample, this clone was seen once. V gene TRBV5-6 combines with J gene TRBJ2-7; a weak D match, TRBD1 (5 bases). The V end was cut by 6 bases, the J end by 2 bases, with 12 bases between. This CDR3 has 13 residues. In germline, CDR1 is SGHDT, CDR2 YYEEEE. The CDR3 reads CASKVQGAYEQYF. For the CDR3, the DNA is TGTGCCAGCAAGGTTCAGGGTGCCTACGAGCAGTACTTC.

J is TRBJ1-1 and V is TRBV7-2, with 8 positions matching TRBD1. Germline-derived CDR1 and CDR2 are SGHTA and FQGNSA. The CDR3 has 14 amino acids. Unmatched junction bases numbered 1, after V lost 3 bases and J lost 1 base. DNA for the CDR3: TGTGCCAGCAGCTTGGGGACAGGGAACACTGAAGCTTTCTTT. This codes for CASSLGTGNTEAFF.

The gene calls are TRBV14 and TRBJ1-6; possible D gene TRBD1, 6 bases. The germline gives CDR1 SGHDN, CDR2 FVKESK. V was cut by 6 bases and J by 7 bases, with 7 bases left in between. The CDR3 has 12 residues. The CDR3 nucleotides are TGTGCCAGCAGTCAGGGGAATTCACCCCTCCACTTT. Its translation: CASSQGNSPLHF.

V usage is TRBV9 and J usage is TRBJ2-1; a weak D match, TRBD2 (7 bases). The V end lost 0 bases, the J end lost 0 bases, and 13 bases lay between the germline ends. The CDR3 spans 17 residues. Germline CDR1 SGDLS, CDR2 YYNGEE. The CDR3 is CASSVGGGETSYNEQFF. The CDR3 nucleotides read TGTGCCAGCAGCGTAGGGGGGGGCGAAACCTCCTACAATGAGCAGTTCTTC.

The CDR3 loop is CASSPRVPGQGTGELFF. The CDR3 region has the DNA TGTGCCAGCAGCCCCCGGGTACCTGGGCAGGGCACCGGGGAGCTGTTTTTT. This chain uses TRBV11-2 with TRBJ2-2; D possibly corresponds to TRBD1 (5 bases). This CDR3 has 17 amino acids. Germline-derived CDR1 and CDR2 are SGHAT and FQNNGV. Trimming took 5 bases from V and 4 from J, leaving 20 bases between them.

V is TRBV6-1 and J is TRBJ1-5; D unresolved. Trimming removed 2 bases from V and 7 bases from J, with 15 bases in between. Germline V gene data show CDR1 as MNHNS and CDR2 as SASEGT. This CDR3 is built from 15 residues. The CDR3 DNA reads TGTGCCAGCAGTGAAACTAGGGCCGCCACACAGCCCCAGCATTTT. Protein product: CASSETRAATQPQHF.

The V and J genes are TRBV9 and TRBJ1-5; D may be TRBD1 (5 bases). The CDR3 consists of 14 residues. V lost 2 bases, J lost 9 bases, and 15 bases lay in between. Per germline, CDR1 SGDLS and CDR2 YYNGEE. CDR3 protein: CASSVGGEGRPQHF. The DNA of the CDR3 is TGTGCCAGCAGCGTTGGCGGGGAGGGACGGCCCCAGCATTTT.

This chain uses TRBV28 with TRBJ2-1, with 12 bases that match TRBD2. J was trimmed by 9 bases and V by 6 bases; bases with no gene match: 6. The CDR3 totals 14 residues. Germline CDR1 is MDHEN and CDR2 is SYDVKM. The CDR3 loop reads CASSGLAGIFEQFF. The DNA for the CDR3 is TGTGCCAGCAGCGGACTAGCGGGAATCTTTGAGCAGTTCTTC.

This chain connects TRBV11-3 to TRBJ2-7; D is unresolved. The germline V gene has CDR1 SGHNT and CDR2 YENEEA. There are 17 residues in the CDR3. V was pared by 0 bases and J by 3 bases, with 18 bases between. The CDR3 coding sequence is TGTGCCAGCAGCTTAGAGTGGTACGGCAGCACTAACTACGAGCAGTACTTC. It encodes CASSLEWYGSTNYEQYF.

The chain combines TRBV25-1 with TRBJ1-2; D perhaps matches TRBD1 (5 bases). This CDR3 comprises 15 residues. Trimming stripped 8 bases from V and 2 bases from J, with 18 bases between. Per the germline V gene, CDR1 is MGHDK and CDR2 is SYGVNS. For the CDR3, the DNA is TGTGCCAGCGCAGGGTCCGCTCACCCGAACTATGGCTACACCTTC. Encoded protein: CASAGSAHPNYGYTF.

The V call is TRBV6-6, the J call TRBJ1-3; TRBD1 matches 7 bases. V gave up 7 bases and J gave up 4 bases; unmatched junction bases: 13. Germline V gene sequence: CDR1 MNHNY, CDR2 SVGAGI (reference sequence). The CDR3 spans 16 residues. This chain's CDR3 is CASTLPPGQLGNTIYF. In DNA form, the CDR3 reads TGTGCCAGCACCCTCCCCCCGGGACAGCTAGGAAACACCATATATTTT.

The chain employs TRBV11-2 and TRBJ2-1; D is possibly TRBD1 (6 bases). This CDR3 region has 14 residues. V shed 4 bases and J shed 6 bases, with 13 bases lying between them. The germline CDR1 and CDR2 sequences are SGHAT and FQNNGV. CDR3 protein: CASSSNRGSNEQFF. DNA of the CDR3: TGTGCCAGCAGCTCAAATAGGGGGAGCAATGAGCAGTTCTTC. The whole variable domain, remainder taken from reference TRBV11-2 and TRBJ2-1, is EAGVAQSPRYKIIEKRQSVAFWCNPISGHATLYWYQQILGQGPKLLIQFQNNGVVDDSQLPKDRFSAERLKGVDSTLKIQPAKLEDSAVYLCASSSNRGSNEQFFGPGTRLTVL.

The V call is TRBV5-1, the J call TRBJ2-7; possibly TRBD1 for D (6 bases). CDR1 SGHRS and CDR2 YFSETQ come from the germline V gene. V dropped 3 bases and J dropped 7 bases, with 11 bases sitting between them. The CDR3 has 12 amino acids. CDR3 in DNA: TGCGCCAGCAGCTCACAACAGGGTGAGCAGTACTTC. It specifies CASSSQQGEQYF.

The chain is built from TRBV29-1 and TRBJ2-7; 7 bases are a match to TRBD1. The length of the CDR3 is 13 residues. With V trimmed by 2 bases and J by 7 bases, 8 bases remained unmatched. The V gene's germline CDR1 is SQVTM and CDR2 ANQGSEA. DNA of the CDR3: TGCAGCGTTGAAAAGGGGGCATCCGGAGAGCAGTACTTC. Translated, it gives CSVEKGASGEQYF.

The chain is built from TRBV27 and TRBJ2-2, with 8 bases aligning to TRBD1. Germline V gene sequence: CDR1 MNHEY, CDR2 SMNVEV (reference sequence). The V segment lost 4 bases and the J segment 7 bases; nucleotides outside the gene matches: 8. This CDR3 is built from 15 residues. CDR3 nucleotide sequence: TGTGCCAGCAGTTCCCCGGACAGGGCGGACGGGGAGCTGTTTTTT. It codes for CASSSPDRADGELFF.

This clone was detected only a few times. The same CDR3 is also encoded by other DNA sequences in this sample. The chain links TRBV30 to TRBJ1-5; tentative D call: TRBD1 (5 bases). The V and J ends lost 3 bases and 3 bases respectively, with 9 bases between them. Germline CDR1 reads GTSNPN; CDR2 reads SVGIG (reference sequence). This CDR3 has 13 residues. The CDR3 spells CAWSGGVNQPQHF. The CDR3 region has the DNA TGTGCCTGGAGCGGAGGGGTCAATCAGCCCCAGCATTTT.